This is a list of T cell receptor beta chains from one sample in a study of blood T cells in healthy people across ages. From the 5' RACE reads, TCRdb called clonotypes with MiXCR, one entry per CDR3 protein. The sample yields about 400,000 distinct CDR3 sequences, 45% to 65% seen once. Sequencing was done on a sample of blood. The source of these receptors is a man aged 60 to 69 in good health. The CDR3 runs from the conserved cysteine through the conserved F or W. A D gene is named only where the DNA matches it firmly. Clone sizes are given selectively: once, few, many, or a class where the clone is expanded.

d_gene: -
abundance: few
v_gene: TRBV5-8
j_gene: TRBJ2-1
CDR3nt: TGTGCCAGCAGCTACTTAGCAAGTGAGCAGTTCTTC
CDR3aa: CASSYLASEQFF

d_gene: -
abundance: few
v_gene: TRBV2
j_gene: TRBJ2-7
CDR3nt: TGTGCCAGCATCCGGGACGGACGAGCCTACGAGCAGTACTTC
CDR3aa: CASIRDGRAYEQYF

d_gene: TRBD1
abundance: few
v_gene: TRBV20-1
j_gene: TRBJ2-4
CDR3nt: TGCAGTGCTAGGATGGGACAGAAAAACATTCAGTACTTC
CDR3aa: CSARMGQKNIQYF

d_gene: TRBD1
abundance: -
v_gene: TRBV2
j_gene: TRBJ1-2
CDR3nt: TGTGCCAGCAGGACTACAGGGGGAGAGTATGGCTACACCTTC
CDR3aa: CASRTTGGEYGYTF

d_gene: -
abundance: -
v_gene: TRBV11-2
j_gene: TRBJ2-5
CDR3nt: TGTGCCAGCAGCCCTGGCGGCCCCAGGGAGACCCAGTACTTC
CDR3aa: CASSPGGPRETQYF

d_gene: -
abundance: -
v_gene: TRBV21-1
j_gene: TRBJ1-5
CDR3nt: TGTGCCAGCAGTTACGCAGGGGGCTGGGCCCAGCATTTT
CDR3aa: CASSYAGGWAQHF

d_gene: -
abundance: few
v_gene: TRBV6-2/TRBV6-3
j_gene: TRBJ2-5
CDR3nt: TGTGCCAGCAGTCCACTCGGTGGGGAAGGACAGACCCAGTACTTC
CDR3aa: CASSPLGGEGQTQYF

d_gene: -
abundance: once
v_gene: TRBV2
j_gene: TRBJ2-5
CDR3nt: TGTGCCAGCAGTCTGTCAAGGGGTTGGGAGACCCAGTACTTC
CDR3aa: CASSLSRGWETQYF

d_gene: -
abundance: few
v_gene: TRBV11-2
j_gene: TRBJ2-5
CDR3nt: TGTGCCACCTCAACCGGGGAGACCCAGTACTTC
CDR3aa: CATSTGETQYF

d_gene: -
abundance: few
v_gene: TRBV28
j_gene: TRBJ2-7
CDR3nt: TGTGCCAGCAGTGTCGTGGGGGGTTCCTACGAGCAGTACTTC
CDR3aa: CASSVVGGSYEQYF

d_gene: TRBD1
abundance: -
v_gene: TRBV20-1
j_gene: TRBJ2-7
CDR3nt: TGCAGTGCCCAGAGGACGGGACAGGGTAGGGAGGAGTACTTC
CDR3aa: CSAQRTGQGREEYF

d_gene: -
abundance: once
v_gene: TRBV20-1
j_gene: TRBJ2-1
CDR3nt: TGCAGTGCTAGACGACCCCCTTACAATGAGCAGTTCTTC
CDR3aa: CSARRPPYNEQFF

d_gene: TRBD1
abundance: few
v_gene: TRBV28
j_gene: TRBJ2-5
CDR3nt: TGTGCCAGCAGTTTAGGGACAGGGGGCCCGGGGACCCAGTACTTC
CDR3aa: CASSLGTGGPGTQYF

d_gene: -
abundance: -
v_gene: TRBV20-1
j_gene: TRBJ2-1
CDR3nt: TGCAGTGCTAGCGCCGCCAGGTACAATGAGCAGTTCTTC
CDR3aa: CSASAARYNEQFF

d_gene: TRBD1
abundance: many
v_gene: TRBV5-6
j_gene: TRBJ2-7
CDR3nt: TGTGCCAGCAGCTTGGACAGGGGGCGACTGCAGTACTTC
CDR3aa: CASSLDRGRLQYF

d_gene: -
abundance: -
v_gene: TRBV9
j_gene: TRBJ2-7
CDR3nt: TGTGCCAGCAGCCCAACCCCCCCCGGGTTTGGGTCCTACGAGCAGTACTTC
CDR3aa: CASSPTPPGFGSYEQYF

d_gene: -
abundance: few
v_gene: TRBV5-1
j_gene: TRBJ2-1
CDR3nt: TGCGCCAGCAGCTTGACGAGGGGGGGTAACAATGAGCAGTTCTTC
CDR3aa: CASSLTRGGNNEQFF

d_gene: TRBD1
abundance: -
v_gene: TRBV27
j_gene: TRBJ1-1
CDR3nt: TGTGCCAGCAGTTTAAGCCGGACAGGGAGGACTGAAGCTTTCTTT
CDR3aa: CASSLSRTGRTEAFF

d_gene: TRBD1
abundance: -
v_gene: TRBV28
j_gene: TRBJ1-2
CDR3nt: TGTGCCAGCAGTTTTGTACAGGGGGTTATTTATGGCTACACCTTC
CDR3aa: CASSFVQGVIYGYTF

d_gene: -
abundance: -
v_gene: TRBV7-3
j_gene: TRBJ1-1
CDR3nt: TGTGCCAGCAGCTTACAAGCGAACACTGAAGCTTTCTTT
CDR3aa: CASSLQANTEAFF

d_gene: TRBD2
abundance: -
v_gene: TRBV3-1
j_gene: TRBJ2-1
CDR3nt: TGTGCCAGCAGCCAAGATAGACGAGCGGGAATCGATGAGCAGTTCTTC
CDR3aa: CASSQDRRAGIDEQFF

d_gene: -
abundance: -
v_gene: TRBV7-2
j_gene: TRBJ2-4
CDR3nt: TGTGCCAGCAGCTTACTAGCTGAGAAAAACATTCAGTACTTC
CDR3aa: CASSLLAEKNIQYF

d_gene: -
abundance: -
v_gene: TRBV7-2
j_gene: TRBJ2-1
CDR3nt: TGTGCCAGCAGCTACGACCAGGGGAATGAGCAGTTCTTC
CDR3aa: CASSYDQGNEQFF

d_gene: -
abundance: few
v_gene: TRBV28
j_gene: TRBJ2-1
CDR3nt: TGTGCCAGCAGTCAAACGGTCGGTGAGCAGTTCTTC
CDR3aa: CASSQTVGEQFF

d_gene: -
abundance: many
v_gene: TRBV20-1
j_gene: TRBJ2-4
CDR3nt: TGCAGTGCTAGACGTCAGCCTCGAGCCAAAAACATTCAGTACTTC
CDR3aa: CSARRQPRAKNIQYF

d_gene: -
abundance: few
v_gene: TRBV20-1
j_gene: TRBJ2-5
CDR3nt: TGCAGTGCTAGAAACCCGGGACTCCAAGAGACCCAGTACTTC
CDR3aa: CSARNPGLQETQYF

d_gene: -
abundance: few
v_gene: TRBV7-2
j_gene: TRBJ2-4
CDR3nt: TGTGCCAGCAGCTTAGAGGGTAGATCTAACATTCAGTACTTC
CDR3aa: CASSLEGRSNIQYF

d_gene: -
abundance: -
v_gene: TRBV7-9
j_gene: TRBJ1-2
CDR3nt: TGTGCCAGCAGCCAAATAGGGGATGGCTACACCTTC
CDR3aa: CASSQIGDGYTF

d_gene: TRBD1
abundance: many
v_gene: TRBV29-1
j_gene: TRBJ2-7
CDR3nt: TGCAGCGTTCGACAGGGATTCGAGCAGTACTTC
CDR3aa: CSVRQGFEQYF

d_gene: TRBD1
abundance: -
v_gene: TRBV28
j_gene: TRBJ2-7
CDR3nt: TGTGCCGGGACAGGGGGCCTATCCGAGCAGTACTTC
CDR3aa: CAGTGGLSEQYF

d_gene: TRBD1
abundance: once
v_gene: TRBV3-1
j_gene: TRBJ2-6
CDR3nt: TGTGCCAGCAGCCAAGATAGGGACAGGGGGCAAAGCTCTGGGGCCAACGTCCTGACTTTC
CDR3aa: CASSQDRDRGQSSGANVLTF

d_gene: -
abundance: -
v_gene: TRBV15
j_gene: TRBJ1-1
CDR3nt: TGTGCCACCAGCAGAGTGAGGGCAGGGCCTGGAGCTTTCTTT
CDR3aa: CATSRVRAGPGAFF

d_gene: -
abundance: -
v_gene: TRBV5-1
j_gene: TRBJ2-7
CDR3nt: TGCGCCAGCAGACCCGGGCCCCAAATTTACGAGCAGTACTTC
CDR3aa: CASRPGPQIYEQYF

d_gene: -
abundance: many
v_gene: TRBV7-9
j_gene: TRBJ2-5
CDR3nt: TGTGCCAGCAGCTTAGGTGGCAGCTTGGGGCGAGAGACCCAGTACTTC
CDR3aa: CASSLGGSLGRETQYF

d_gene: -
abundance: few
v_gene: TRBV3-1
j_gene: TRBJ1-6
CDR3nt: TGTGCCAGCAGCTCGGACGGCAGGGTTTCACCCCTCCACTTT
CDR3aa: CASSSDGRVSPLHF

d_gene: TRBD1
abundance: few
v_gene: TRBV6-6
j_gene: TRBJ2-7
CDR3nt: TGTGCCAGCAGTCCGGGACAGGGTCACGAGCAGTACTTC
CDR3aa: CASSPGQGHEQYF

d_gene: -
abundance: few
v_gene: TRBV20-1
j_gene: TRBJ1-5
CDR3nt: TGCAGTGCTGCCAAGGACCTTGACGATCAGCCCCAGCATTTT
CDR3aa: CSAAKDLDDQPQHF

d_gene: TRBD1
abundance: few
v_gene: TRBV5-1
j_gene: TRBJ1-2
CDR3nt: TGCGCCAGCAGCCCACCCGGGACAGACGCTAACTATGGCTACACCTTC
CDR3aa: CASSPPGTDANYGYTF

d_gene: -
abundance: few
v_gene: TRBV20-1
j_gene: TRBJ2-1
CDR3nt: TGCAGTGCTAGAGGCGGCAGGGGTTTGTGGGATGAGCAGTTCTTC
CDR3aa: CSARGGRGLWDEQFF

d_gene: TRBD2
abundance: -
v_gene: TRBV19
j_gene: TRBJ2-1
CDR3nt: TGTGCCAGCTTGGCGGTAGCGGGGGGGAGCTCCTACAATGAGCAGTTCTTC
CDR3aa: CASLAVAGGSSYNEQFF

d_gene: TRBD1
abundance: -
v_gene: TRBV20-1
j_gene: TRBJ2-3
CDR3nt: TGCAGTGCTTATCGCAGGGGGCGCGGTACAGATACGCAGTATTTT
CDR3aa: CSAYRRGRGTDTQYF

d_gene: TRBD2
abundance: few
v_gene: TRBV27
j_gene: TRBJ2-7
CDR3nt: TGTGCCAGCAGCCCCCTTGTCACTAGCGGATCCTACGAGCAGTACTTC
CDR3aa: CASSPLVTSGSYEQYF

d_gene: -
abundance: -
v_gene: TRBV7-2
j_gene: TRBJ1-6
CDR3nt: TGTGCCAGCAGCTTGGACAAGGGCTCCTATAATTCACCCCTCCACTTT
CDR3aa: CASSLDKGSYNSPLHF

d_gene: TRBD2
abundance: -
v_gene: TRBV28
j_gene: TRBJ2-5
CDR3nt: TGTGCCAGCAGTTTATCGGCGGGGGTGAGCGAGACCCAGTACTTC
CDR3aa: CASSLSAGVSETQYF

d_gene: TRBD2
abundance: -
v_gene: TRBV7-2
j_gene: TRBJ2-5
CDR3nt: TGTGCCAGCAGCCCAGCTAGCGGGAGGGCCTCGGGGTCCCAGTACTTC
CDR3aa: CASSPASGRASGSQYF

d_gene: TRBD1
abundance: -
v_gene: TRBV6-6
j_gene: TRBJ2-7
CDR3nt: TGTGCCAGCAGTTACTCGACAGGGGGCAACGAGCAGTACTTC
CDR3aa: CASSYSTGGNEQYF

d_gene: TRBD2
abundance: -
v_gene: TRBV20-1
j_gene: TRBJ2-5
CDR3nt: TGCAGTGCTAGGGCTAGCGGGAGGGCCCTTCAGTACTTC
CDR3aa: CSARASGRALQYF

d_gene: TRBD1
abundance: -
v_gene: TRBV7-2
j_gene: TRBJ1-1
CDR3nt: TGTGCCAGCAGCTTAGACAACAGGGGTACTGAAGCTTTCTTT
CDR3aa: CASSLDNRGTEAFF

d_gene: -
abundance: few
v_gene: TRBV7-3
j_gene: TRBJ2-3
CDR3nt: TGTGCCAGCAGCCCAAGTATATCTAGCACAGATACGCAGTATTTT
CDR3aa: CASSPSISSTDTQYF

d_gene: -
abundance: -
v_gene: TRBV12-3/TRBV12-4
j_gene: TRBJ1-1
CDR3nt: TGTGCCAGCAGTTTGAGGGGGATTTGGAACACTGAAGCTTTCTTT
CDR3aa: CASSLRGIWNTEAFF

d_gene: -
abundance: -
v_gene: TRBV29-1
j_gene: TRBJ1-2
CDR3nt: TGCAGCGTTGAGGGCGGAATAGGTAGGGGCTACACCTTC
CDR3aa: CSVEGGIGRGYTF

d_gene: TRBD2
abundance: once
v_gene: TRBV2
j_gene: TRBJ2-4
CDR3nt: TGTGCCAGCTATCCTAGCGGGATTGGACTAGCCAAAAACATTCAGTACTTC
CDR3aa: CASYPSGIGLAKNIQYF

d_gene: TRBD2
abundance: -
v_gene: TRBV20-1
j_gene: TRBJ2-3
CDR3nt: TGCAGTGCTAGAGATCCCCAACTAGCGGGACGAGAGGATACGCAGTATTTT
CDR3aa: CSARDPQLAGREDTQYF